These 22 T cell receptor beta chains were sequenced from one sample in a study of blood T cell repertoires in COVID-19. Clones were read by immunoSEQ multiplex PCR, and TCRdb kept only the in-frame ones, dropping some. This sample carries under 200,000 clones, 88% of them seen once, and the ten largest clones take around a quarter. The specimen was peripheral blood. These receptor sequences come from a man between 60 and 75 years old with acute or convalescent COVID-19.

The chain joins TRBV7-9 to TRBJ2-7, with 7 bases matching TRBD1. With 0 bases clipped from V and 1 base from J, the junction kept 3 bases outside the gene matches. Germline V lookup: CDR1 SEHNR, CDR2 FQNEAQ (reference sequence). CDR3 length equals 15 residues. DNA of the CDR3: TGTGCCAGCAGCTTAGCGACAGGGTTATCCTACGAGCAGTACTTC. Translating it yields CASSLATGLSYEQYF.

The gene calls are TRBV7-3 and TRBJ2-5; TRBD2 aligns across 8 bases. Germline V CDR1 and CDR2: SGHTA, FQGTGA. V trimming: 5 bases; J trimming: 6 bases; junction bases outside the gene matches: 11. The length of the CDR3 is 15 residues. In DNA, the CDR3 is TGTGCCAGCAGCCTTACTAGCGGACCAAGGAAGACCCAGTACTTC. Amino acid sequence: CASSLTSGPRKTQYF.

With respect to this clone: This CDR3 is also generated by other DNA sequences in the sample. The CDR3 nucleotides are TGTGCCAGCAGCCCGGGGGGCTATGGCTACACCTTC. Encoded protein: CASSPGGYGYTF. V is TRBV3-1 (or the pseudogene TRBV3-2) and J is TRBJ1-2; D is perhaps TRBD1 (5 bases). The germline V gene has CDR1 LGHDT and CDR2 YNNKEL (reference sequence). The CDR3 totals 12 residues. V lost 4 bases, J lost 4 bases, and 7 bases lay in between.

The chain joins TRBV11-2 to TRBJ2-2; TRBD1 is a possible D gene (5 bases). The CDR3 runs to 17 residues. The germline V gene has CDR1 SGHAT and CDR2 FQNNGV. V lost 0 bases and J lost 0, with 11 bases in between. The CDR3 reads CASSLEVTGPNTGELFF. The CDR3 nucleotides are TGTGCCAGCAGCTTAGAAGTTACAGGACCGAACACCGGGGAGCTGTTTTTT.

This chain links TRBV3-1 (or the pseudogene TRBV3-2) with TRBJ2-1; D not resolved. The germline CDR1 and CDR2 sequences are LGHDT and YNNKEL (reference sequence). This CDR3 has 13 residues. Trimming cost V 1 base and J 8 bases, with 9 bases left between them. CDR3 in DNA: TGTGCCAGCAGCCAAGTTACAATGGATGAGCAGTTCTTC. This codes for CASSQVTMDEQFF.

This clone occurred once. V and J are TRBV18 and TRBJ1-1; TRBD1 agrees at 7 bases. This CDR3 spans 14 amino acids. J was trimmed by 6 bases and V by 0 bases; bases with no gene match: 4. Germline CDR1 and CDR2: KGHSH and LQKENI. CDR3 coding DNA: TGTGCCAGCTCACCACCAAGGGGGCACCCTGAAGCTTTCTTT. This translates into CASSPPRGHPEAFF.

The V call is TRBV7-9, the J call TRBJ2-7, with 7 nucleotides matching TRBD1. The J segment lost 5 bases and the V segment lost 5 bases, leaving 12 bases of the junction unmatched. There are 15 residues in the CDR3. Germline CDR1 and CDR2: SEHNR and FQNEAQ (reference sequence). The CDR3 here is CASSPSRGPGDEQYF. The CDR3 region has the DNA TGTGCCAGCAGCCCTTCGAGGGGGCCAGGAGACGAGCAGTACTTC.

V gene TRBV6-6 combines with J gene TRBJ2-7; D may be TRBD1 (6 bases). CDR3 length: 15 residues. The V end lost 2 bases, the J end lost 0 bases, and 11 bases lay between the germline ends. The germline CDR1 and CDR2 sequences are MNHNY and SVGAGI (reference sequence). The CDR3 reads CASSYPEGGSYEQYV. The CDR3 nucleotides read TGTGCCAGCAGTTACCCCGAAGGGGGCTCCTACGAGCAGTACGTC.

J is TRBJ2-3 and V is TRBV4-2; a possible D gene is TRBD2 (7 bases). Germline-derived CDR1 and CDR2 are LGHNA and YNFKEQ. The CDR3 is made up of 17 amino acids. V was cut by 1 base and J by 2 bases, with 16 bases left in between. The CDR3 sequence: CASSQGVGRGDTDTQYF. The CDR3 DNA reads TGTGCCAGCAGCCAAGGGGTTGGGAGGGGGGACACAGATACGCAGTATTTT.

DNA for the CDR3: TGTGCCAGCAGCTTAGAAAGGGAGGGCTACACCTTC. As protein: CASSLEREGYTF. V is TRBV7-9 and J is TRBJ1-2; D remains unclear. The CDR3 length is 12 residues. CDR1 SEHNR and CDR2 FQNEAQ come from the germline V gene (reference sequence). V dropped 1 base and J dropped 8 bases, with 8 bases sitting between them.

This sequence joins TRBV18 and TRBJ1-2; D remains unclear. CDR3 length: 16 amino acids. Trimming shortened V by 3 bases and J by 4 bases, and 18 bases separated the two germline ends. CDR1 and CDR2 (germline): KGHSH, LQKENI. Written as DNA, the CDR3 is TGTGCCAGCTCACCCACGTACGGGGATGGTAGCTATGGCTACACCTTC. It codes for CASSPTYGDGSYGYTF.

The chain couples TRBV4-3 to TRBJ1-1; unclear D gene. CDR1 is LGHNA and CDR2 is YSLEER in the germline V gene. The CDR3 has 13 amino acids. With 5 bases removed from V and 2 bases from J, the gap between germline ends came to 9 bases. CDR3 in DNA: TGCGCCAGCAGCGAGGGCCAAAACACTGAAGCTTTCTTT. Its protein product is CASSEGQNTEAFF.

The genes are TRBV18 and TRBJ1-5; 8 bases map to TRBD1. After removal of 3 bases from V and 4 bases from J, the junction contained 5 bases not matched to a gene. The CDR3 loop spans 15 amino acids. Germline loops: CDR1 KGHSH, CDR2 LQKENI. As DNA, the CDR3 is TGTGCCAGCTCACCCTCGGGACAGGCTAATCAGCCCCAGCATTTT. Translation: CASSPSGQANQPQHF.

The chain combines TRBV19 with TRBJ2-4, with a tentative D call TRBD1 (6 bases). This CDR3 contains 16 residues. Germline V lookup: CDR1 LNHDA, CDR2 SQIVND (reference sequence). The V end was cut by 3 bases, the J end by 6 bases, with 18 bases between. CDR3: CASSISTGRAGNIQYF. The CDR3 coding sequence is TGTGCCAGTAGTATTTCCACAGGGAGAGCCGGAAACATTCAGTACTTC.

The chain is built from TRBV11-2 and TRBJ1-6; D possibly corresponds to TRBD1 (6 bases). V lost 5 bases and J lost 5, with 13 bases in between. Germline lookup yields CDR1 SGHAT and CDR2 FQNNGV. This CDR3 is 15 amino acids long. The DNA of the CDR3 is TGTGCCAGCAGCCTTTACAGGGACCATAATTCACCCCTCCACTTT. Translating gives CASSLYRDHNSPLHF.

This chain joins TRBV6-5 and TRBJ2-2, with 9 bases identical to TRBD1. The germline CDR1 and CDR2 sequences are MNHEY and SVGAGI. The CDR3 is made up of 15 amino acids. Trimming cost V 10 bases and J 5 bases; bases outside gene matches: 11. The DNA of the CDR3 is TGTGCCACACAGGTTTACAGGGGGCAGACCGGGGAGCTGTTTTTT. Amino acid sequence: CATQVYRGQTGELFF.

V is TRBV18 and J is TRBJ1-6, with TRBD1 as a possible D gene (6 bases). CDR1 and CDR2 from the germline V gene are KGHSH and LQKENI. This CDR3 spans 15 amino acids. V was clipped by 1 base and J by 3 bases, with 7 bases between them. CDR3 amino acids: CASSPQDSYNSPLHF. In nucleotides, the CDR3 is TGTGCCAGCTCACCACAGGACAGCTATAATTCACCCCTCCACTTT.

The CDR3 is CASSLEPSPGQGGSGANVLTF. CDR3 bases: TGTGCCAGCAGCTTAGAGCCCTCTCCGGGACAGGGGGGCTCTGGGGCCAACGTCCTGACTTTC. The chain is built from TRBV11-3 and TRBJ2-6; 11 bases are shared with TRBD1. The CDR3 extends over 21 amino acids. After removal of 0 bases from V and 0 bases from J, the junction contained 10 bases not matched to a gene. The germline V gene has CDR1 SGHNT and CDR2 YENEEA. The full variable domain, rest sourced from reference TRBV11-3 and TRBJ2-6, is EAGVVQSPRYKIIEKKQPVAFWCNPISGHNTLYWYLQNLGQGPELLIRYENEEAVDDSQLPKDRFSAERLKGVDSTLKIQPAELGDSAVYLCASSLEPSPGQGGSGANVLTFGAGSRLTVL.

The gene calls are TRBV7-9 and TRBJ2-1; TRBD2 agrees at 7 bases. The CDR3 length is 14 residues. J lost 5 bases, V lost 2 bases, and 3 bases had no gene match. Germline values: CDR1 SEHNR, CDR2 FQNEAQ (reference sequence). CDR3 nucleotides: TGTGCCAGCAGCTTACTAGCGGACCACAATGAGCAGTTCTTC. It codes for CASSLLADHNEQFF.

The V gene is TRBV19, the J gene TRBJ2-2; D perhaps matches TRBD1 (6 bases). V was shortened by 4 bases and J by 4 bases, with 10 bases between the two germline ends. This CDR3 has 14 residues. From germline, CDR1 is LNHDA and CDR2 SQIVND (reference sequence). The CDR3, as DNA: TGTGCCAGTAGTAACAGGGCGGGCACCGGGGAGCTGTTTTTT. It is translated as CASSNRAGTGELFF.

This clone occurred a few times. CDR3: CASGSENTIYF. The CDR3 region has the DNA TGCGCCAGCGGGAGTGAGAACACCATATATTTT. This chain uses TRBV4-3 with TRBJ1-3, with D unclear. Deletions cut 8 bases from V and 7 bases from J, with 9 bases between. Germline CDR1 is LGHNA and CDR2 is YSLEER. The CDR3 length is 11 residues.

The chain uses TRBV5-8 and TRBJ2-7; tentatively, D is TRBD2 (7 bases). V shed 1 base and J shed 2 bases, with 22 bases lying between them. Germline V lookup: CDR1 SGHTS, CDR2 YDEGEE. This CDR3 spans 18 amino acids. The CDR3 region is CASSLPTRRGGITYEQYF. In DNA form, the CDR3 reads TGTGCCAGCAGCTTGCCGACCCGGAGGGGGGGGATAACCTACGAGCAGTACTTC.